The rows below give T cell receptor beta chains drawn from one sample of a study of T cells in Graves' hyperthyroidism and ophthalmopathy. TCRdb independently ran MiXCR on the multiplex PCR reads; one entry per CDR3 protein. Of about 600,000 distinct CDR3 sequences in the sample, about 14% were seen once. Specimen: blood. The receptors originated from a woman aged 45-59 years with Graves' ophthalmopathy. CDR3s include the opening cysteine and the closing phenylalanine or tryptophan. D genes are given only for firm matches. Part of the rows lack a size; the others show once, few, many or a class for expanded clones.

clone size	CDR3 length	D gene	V gene	J gene	CDR3 DNA	CDR3 protein
-	14	TRBD1	TRBV24-1	TRBJ2-1	TGTGCCACCAGTAGACAGGGTTCTTACAATGAGCAGTTCTTC	CATSRQGSYNEQFF
-	15	-	TRBV7-6	TRBJ1-3	TGTGCCAGCAGCTTAATTAGTCGCTCTGGAAACACCATATATTTT	CASSLISRSGNTIYF
many	16	-	TRBV6-2/TRBV6-3	TRBJ1-1	TGTGCCAGCAGTTACTCGATTGGGCAAAAGAACACTGAAGCTTTCTTT	CASSYSIGQKNTEAFF
-	12	-	TRBV29-1	TRBJ1-1	TGCAGCGTGAGGGGAGAATACACTGAAGCTTTCTTT	CSVRGEYTEAFF
-	16	TRBD2	TRBV14	TRBJ2-5	TGTGCCAGCAGCCAATTGGGACTAGCGGGAGTAGAGACCCAGTACTTC	CASSQLGLAGVETQYF
many	16	-	TRBV3-1	TRBJ2-5	TGTGCCAGCAGCCAAGTAGCGCCATTTGTGGGGGGGACCCAGTACTTC	CASSQVAPFVGGTQYF
few	18	-	TRBV7-9	TRBJ2-1	TGTGCCAGCAGCTTAGAGGGGGCTAGCGGGTTCCCCTACAATGAGCAGTTCTTC	CASSLEGASGFPYNEQFF
many	13	-	TRBV11-2	TRBJ1-1	TGTGCCCCTCTACGGGGCCTGAACACTGAAGCTTTCTTT	CAPLRGLNTEAFF
many	13	-	TRBV12-3/TRBV12-4	TRBJ2-7	TGTGCCAGCAGTTTAGGAGTTTTCTACGAGCAGTACTTC	CASSLGVFYEQYF
few	14	-	TRBV29-1	TRBJ2-1	TGCAGCGTTGAACCAAGAAGCTCCTACAATGAGCAGTTCTTC	CSVEPRSSYNEQFF
many	16	TRBD2	TRBV5-1	TRBJ2-2	TGCGCCAGCAGCTTGTTTGGCGGGAGCCCCACCGGGGAGCTGTTTTTT	CASSLFGGSPTGELFF
many	16	TRBD2	TRBV6-1	TRBJ2-7	TGTGCCAGCAGTTCCCCAAAGACTAGCGGATCCTACGAGCAGTACTTC	CASSSPKTSGSYEQYF
many	17	-	TRBV28	TRBJ1-4	TGTGCCAGCAGCCGATTTGGGCTCTCGGACGCTAATGAAAAACTGTTTTTT	CASSRFGLSDANEKLFF
few	15	-	TRBV4-3	TRBJ2-1	TGCGCCAGCAGCCAATCCCGTGGCAGGGGCGATGAGCAGTTCTTC	CASSQSRGRGDEQFF
many	16	-	TRBV5-5	TRBJ2-3	TGTGCCAGCAGCTTATCCCTGCGGGGTGACGCAGATACGCAGTATTTT	CASSLSLRGDADTQYF
-	13	-	TRBV20-1	TRBJ1-3	TGCAGTGCCCTGGGGGGCTCTGGAAACACCATATATTTT	CSALGGSGNTIYF
-	16	-	TRBV20-1	TRBJ2-3	TGCAGTGCTAGAGATCAGTGGGAGGTTAGCACAGATACGCAGTATTTT	CSARDQWEVSTDTQYF
many	15	-	TRBV12-3/TRBV12-4	TRBJ1-1	TGTGCCAGCACCCCGGAGGGGCGTAGTTACACTGAAGCTTTCTTT	CASTPEGRSYTEAFF
-	14	-	TRBV7-2	TRBJ2-7	TGTGCCAGCAGCTTAGTCAACCCCTCCTACGAGCAGTACTTC	CASSLVNPSYEQYF
many	14	TRBD1	TRBV28	TRBJ2-5	TGTGCCAGCAGCCGAGGGACAGCACAAGAGACCCAGTACTTC	CASSRGTAQETQYF
many	14	TRBD1	TRBV12-3/TRBV12-4	TRBJ1-5	TGTGCCAGCAGTTTAACGACAGGGGCGCAGCCCCAGCATTTT	CASSLTTGAQPQHF
few	15	-	TRBV4-3	TRBJ2-5	TGCGCCAGCAGCCAAGATAGGGGGGCTGGGGAGACCCAGTACTTC	CASSQDRGAGETQYF
many	14	TRBD1	TRBV28	TRBJ1-5	TGTGCCAGCAGTGGGGGACAGGGGAATCAGCCCCAGCATTTT	CASSGGQGNQPQHF
few	12	TRBD2	TRBV6-1	TRBJ2-1	TGTGCCAGCGGGACTAGCGGGAATGAGCAGTTCTTC	CASGTSGNEQFF
many	15	TRBD1	TRBV28	TRBJ1-2	TGTGCCAGCAGTTTACCCAGTGACAGGGGAGATGGCTACACCTTC	CASSLPSDRGDGYTF
-	13	-	TRBV12-5	TRBJ1-3	TGTGCTAGTGGTTTGACTGGATTGAACACCATATATTTT	CASGLTGLNTIYF
many	14	-	TRBV11-2	TRBJ2-3	TGTGCCAGCGGGTCAAGGGCTAGCACAGATACGCAGTATTTT	CASGSRASTDTQYF
-	16	TRBD2	TRBV19	TRBJ2-3	TGTGCCAGTAGTCTTCTGAGCGGGAGATTCACAGATACGCAGTATTTT	CASSLLSGRFTDTQYF
many	16	-	TRBV27	TRBJ2-7	TGTGCCAGCAGTCCACTTAGTGGACGGTTGGCCTACGAGCAGTACTTC	CASSPLSGRLAYEQYF
many	15	TRBD2	TRBV29-1	TRBJ2-2	TGCAGCGTTGTAGAGCGGGAGCCGAACACCGGGGAGCTGTTTTTT	CSVVEREPNTGELFF
many	15	-	TRBV28	TRBJ2-7	TGTGCCAGCAGTTTGGGGAGTGCAGGACCCTACGAGCAGTACTTC	CASSLGSAGPYEQYF
-	15	TRBD1	TRBV19	TRBJ2-7	TGTGCCAGTAGTGGTACCTGGACAGGGGCCTACGAGCAGTACTTC	CASSGTWTGAYEQYF
many	16	-	TRBV7-8	TRBJ2-3	TGTGCCAGCAGCTTAGAGGGGCGAGCAAGCACAGATACGCAGTATTTT	CASSLEGRASTDTQYF
many	14	-	TRBV28	TRBJ1-1	TGTGCCAGCAGTTTTTTCCGAGAGTTTGGATTCGCTTTCTTT	CASSFFREFGFAFF
-	11	-	TRBV29-1	TRBJ1-4	TGCAGCGTGGACAGCGGCGAAAAACTGTTTTTT	CSVDSGEKLFF
few	15	TRBD1	TRBV4-3	TRBJ1-2	TGCGCCAGCAGCCCAGCCGGGACAGGGCTCTATGGCTACACCTTC	CASSPAGTGLYGYTF
many	15	-	TRBV7-2	TRBJ2-7	TGTGCCAGCAGCTTAGATGGAGGGAGCTTCTACGAGCAGTACTTC	CASSLDGGSFYEQYF
-	16	-	TRBV28	TRBJ2-1	TGTGCCAGCAGTTTCAGGGTTGGGCTGGCGCGCAATGAGCAGTTCTTC	CASSFRVGLARNEQFF
-	16	-	TRBV4-3	TRBJ1-3	TGCGCCAGCAGCCAAGACCGGCCGCGGACTGGAAACACCATATATTTT	CASSQDRPRTGNTIYF
many	16	-	TRBV12-3/TRBV12-4	TRBJ1-2	TGTGCCAGCATCGACGGAGGGACACCGAGACCCTATGGCTACACCTTC	CASIDGGTPRPYGYTF